This entry lists 9 T cell receptor beta chains sequenced from one sample in a study of OX40 agonist ivuxolimab in advanced cancers. Using immunoSEQ multiplex PCR, the repertoire was profiled, and TCRdb retains in-frame clones only, with some absent. Altogether 55,000 to 75,000 clones are present, approximately 80% being singletons, with the ten largest covering roughly 1.2%. The sample consisted of CD4+ or CD8+ T cells sorted from blood, taken in a trial of the OX40 agonist ivuxolimab. The receptors here all came from an adult with an advanced solid tumor such as melanoma, head and neck, liver or kidney cancer.

V gene TRBV7-2 combines with J gene TRBJ1-4, with D maybe TRBD1 (6 bases). In germline, CDR1 is SGHTA, CDR2 FQGNSA. V lost 2 bases and J lost 8, with 12 bases in between. The CDR3 consists of 14 residues. CDR3: CASSLKGVREKLFF. The DNA for the CDR3 is TGTGCCAGCAGCTTAAAGGGGGTTAGAGAAAAACTGTTTTTT.

The chain has TRBV18 and TRBJ1-3; D is possibly TRBD1 (6 bases). The CDR3 totals 15 residues. Trimming left V 3 bases short and J 3 bases short, with 12 bases between. Per germline, CDR1 KGHSH and CDR2 LQKENI. For the CDR3, the DNA is TGTGCCAGCTCACCGGGGGCCCGGATTGGAAACACCATATATTTT. Its protein product is CASSPGARIGNTIYF.

The chain couples TRBV7-2 to TRBJ1-1; 10 nucleotides align to TRBD1. Germline V gives CDR1 SGHTA, CDR2 FQGNSA. Trimming cost V 5 bases and J 5 bases; bases outside gene matches: 8. The CDR3 has 15 amino acids. The CDR3 spells CASSPRTGGWTEAFF. DNA for the CDR3: TGTGCCAGCAGCCCCCGGACAGGGGGATGGACTGAAGCTTTCTTT.

V usage is TRBV5-1 and J usage is TRBJ2-5; D ambiguous. The CDR3 contains 14 residues. Trimming took off 0 bases at V and 1 base at J, with 7 bases between the two ends. CDR1 SGHRS and CDR2 YFSETQ come from the germline V gene. The CDR3 bases are TGCGCCAGCAGCTTGGCGGCACCCCAAGAGACCCAGTACTTC. Translating gives CASSLAAPQETQYF.

The rearrangement uses TRBV5-1 and TRBJ2-3, with 7 bases identical to TRBD2. V gave up 6 bases and J gave up 6 bases; unmatched junction bases: 13. Germline CDR1 reads SGHRS; CDR2 reads YFSETQ. The CDR3 is 15 amino acids. CDR3 bases: TGCGCCAGCACTCCCCTAGCGGCGGGTGGGGATACGCAGTATTTT. Protein product: CASTPLAAGGDTQYF.

The genes are TRBV19 and TRBJ1-4; maybe TRBD1 (5 bases). V was clipped by 10 bases and J by 7 bases, with 16 bases between them. Germline CDR1 reads LNHDA; CDR2 reads SQIVND (reference sequence). This CDR3 has 13 amino acids. The CDR3 coding sequence is TGTGCCACTGTAGGTAGAAGGGGTGAAAAACTGTTTTTT. It codes for CATVGRRGEKLFF.

J is TRBJ2-2 and V is TRBV12-5; TRBD1 aligns across 8 bases. CDR1 is LGHNT and CDR2 is FRNRAP in the germline V gene. The CDR3 contains 15 residues. J was trimmed by 4 bases and V by 3 bases; bases with no gene match: 4. For the CDR3, the DNA is TGTGCTAGTGGTTTAACGGACAGGGCCACCGGGGAGCTGTTTTTT. Protein product: CASGLTDRATGELFF.

This clone was counted only a few times. This chain connects TRBV6-5 to TRBJ2-7; possibly TRBD1 for D (6 bases). The V gene lost 6 bases and the J gene lost 2 bases, with 17 bases spanning the gap. This CDR3 has 15 amino acids. The germline gives CDR1 MNHEY, CDR2 SVGAGI. The CDR3 loop reads CASRTPATGTYEQYF. The CDR3 DNA is TGTGCCAGCAGGACGCCGGCTACAGGGACCTACGAGCAGTACTTC.

The rearrangement uses TRBV7-9 and TRBJ1-2; D might be TRBD1 (5 bases). CDR1 SEHNR and CDR2 FQNEAQ come from the germline V gene (reference sequence). The germline V and J ends were trimmed by 5 bases and 8 bases, with 9 bases remaining between them. The CDR3 has 11 residues. CDR3 region: CASSASGGYTF. As DNA, the CDR3 is TGTGCCAGCAGCGCATCAGGGGGCTACACCTTC. Full variable domain (outside the CDR3, taken from reference TRBV7-9 and TRBJ1-2): DTGVSQNPRHKITKRGQNVTFRCDPISEHNRLYWYRQTLGQGPEFLTYFQNEAQLEKSRLLSDRFSAERPKGSFSTLEIQRTEQGDSAMYLCASSASGGYTFGSGTRLTVV.